This T cell receptor beta chain derives from a study of shared clonotypes between healthy human individuals (dated by TCRdb to 2019 to 2021). A note on the overall study: The cohort comprised a couple of women and a few men aged 18 to 49 years. Per donor, three plates each were used for CD4 naive and CD4 memory, two for CD8 naive, and one for CD8 memory. To estimate repertoire size and how much clonotype sharing occurs between individuals, the study deeply sequenced the blood TCR repertoires of 4 to 6 healthy adults. To increase sequencing depth and limit assay-specific biases, TCR repertoire library preparation and sequencing were carried out by different laboratories using diverse techniques. Per donor, leukapheresis produced somewhere between about 0.9 and 9.5 billion PBMCs. Paper-wide results and their limitations: Incomplete sequencing was indicated by rarefaction of sorted-subset datasets, despite the large sequencing depth. Across several donors, approximately 5% of naive CD4, roughly 3.5% of naive CD8, roughly 2.3% of memory CD4, and approximately 0.42% of memory CD8 clonotypes were shared. Higher generation probabilities were observed for clonotypes shared by all four sorted-subset donors than for non-shared clonotypes. Because the study included a small number of donors, the genetic and exposure-history diversity represented was limited. Sampling was restricted to blood, and TCR repertoires in tissue are likely to differ from TCR repertoires in blood. Based on pairwise subsampling, the degree of clonotype sharing among donors was expected to be affected by sequencing depth. Naive subsets generally had larger estimated clonotype richness than memory subsets.

The sample holds one count of this clone. No cognate antigen has been identified for it. Base-call qualities are not available, and no considerably larger clone is one nucleotide away. The CDR3 runs 16 residues from the cysteine to the phenylalanine. The only DNA kept is the CDR3, 48 bases in frame from the first base. The CDR1 and CDR2 encoded by the germline V gene are MDHEN and SYDVKM. Using the deep immunoSEQ assay, TCR CDR3 regions were amplified from genomic DNA by multiplex PCR. For each cell subset, the extracted genomic DNA was distributed evenly across all wells of several immunoSEQ 96-well plates, and each plate served as one replicate. For sorted subsets, about 220 ng of genomic DNA, equivalent to around 31,000 T cell genomes, went into each replicate PCR. The purified libraries were quantified using a Qubit 3.0 fluorometer, sized with a Bioanalyzer 2100, and then quantified again using the KAPA Library Quantification kit. Every immunoSEQ 96-well plate was sequenced on a separate single-read 150-cycle Illumina NextSeq 550 flow cell. From the authors' description of their analysis: Because the immunoSEQ output held only junctional sequences and lacked quality scores, the filtering could not match the filtering applied to full-length reads. Sequences were annotated with PyIR, a Python wrapper for IgBLAST v1.9, and V/J genes and CDR3 were assigned using IMGT germline references. Reads were removed for weak V/J assignments (E-value above 1e-6), missing CDR3, stop codons, out-of-frame junctions, or ambiguous translated residues. V3J clonotypes were defined as sequences sharing an identical inferred V gene, J gene, and CDR3 amino acid sequence. To compute the percentage overlap between repertoires, the number of shared unique clonotypes was divided by the size of the smaller repertoire. Richness of each repertoire was evaluated using RTK rarefaction, the Chao1 estimator, and Recon v2.1 estimates of unobserved clonotypes. OLGA was used to compute generation probabilities for all TCRbeta clonotypes that the gDNA method yielded from several donors. Here the immuneACCESS table is served through TCRdb, limited to in-frame sequences with V and J called. Missing clones are a known gap in these copies; in checked studies unresolved V genes cover under half, and the rest lacks a known reason. That table is the source of V, J and clone size, and D and trimming were worked out from the DNA. Here the sample has approximately 1.5 million clones; approximately 98.5% occur a single time. Of the sample, around 0.33% falls within the top ten clones.

Donors were healthy HIV-negative adults with no recently reported acute infections or vaccinations. Every donor was a Caucasian adult residing in Nashville, Tennessee, USA. CD4+ T cells were enriched by magnetic negative selection; naive cells were then positively selected on CD45RA, and the negative fraction formed the memory subset. After blood collection by leukapheresis, PBMCs were isolated using Ficoll-Histopaque density gradient centrifugation and then cryopreserved in the vapor phase of liquid nitrogen. Analytical flow cytometry was used to check the purity and quantity of every magnetically sorted T cell population. Genomic DNA was isolated from each sorted fraction and quantified by UV absorbance on a Nanodrop 2000c.

The TCR was taken from a man aged 25 to 40 in good health. The chain uses TRBV28 and TRBJ2-5; TRBD2 aligns with 10 central bases. With the DNA end fitting TRBJ2-7 better, the J assignment may be wrong. Sequencing used naive CD4+ T cells sorted from blood. This sample's cell subset or site label indicates: CD45RA+ positively selected. The CDR3 amino acid sequence is: CASSPLSGRALYEQYF. The DNA sequence follows: TGTGCCAGCAGTCCTCTCAGCGGGAGGGCCCTTTACGAGCAGTACTTC.